This T cell receptor (beta chain) was found in a study of T cells in Graves' hyperthyroidism and ophthalmopathy (dated by TCRdb to the late 2010s). In the study overall: Peripheral blood was collected at initial diagnosis, before any treatment. Thyroid tissue and blood T-cell repertoires from six Graves' hyperthyroidism patients were also compared in the study. TCR V-J signatures able to tell the groups apart were searched for in a discovery cohort of about a hundred patients, of whom 40 to 45 had Graves' ophthalmopathy and more than 55 had stable Graves' hyperthyroidism. According to the paper, TCR Vbeta CDR3 sequencing was carried out on around 140 peripheral blood samples, which came from about 45 ophthalmopathy, 80 or so hyperthyroidism and 17 progressor patients. Once sampling was done, hyperthyroidism patients were given methimazole at a starting dose of 30 mg daily, whereas ophthalmopathy patients were given high-dose intravenous methylprednisolone. Prospective prediction of ophthalmopathy was tested in an independent validation cohort of fewer than 20 hyperthyroidism patients and 17 patients who later progressed to ophthalmopathy. The 100 discovery patients were divided at random into training and test sets in a 7:3 ratio. What the research found in general, with its limitations: No statistical method was used to set the sample size in advance, and investigators knew the group allocation. In validation, the model predicted progression to ophthalmopathy with roughly 70% sensitivity and 72% to 85% specificity, a median of approximately 6.5 months before onset. Most expanded thyroid clonotypes (frequency above 0.001) were also found in blood, which suggests that blood repertoires may mirror thyroid immune responses. A 13 V-J signature model separated ophthalmopathy from stable hyperthyroidism, with roughly 88% sensitivity and 81% to 82% specificity in cross-validation and 80%/75% in testing.

Moderately to severely active disease, a Clinical Activity Score of at least 3, a NOSPECS grade of at least 4, and a duration under 3 months were present in ophthalmopathy patients. Exclusion was applied to patients with uncontrolled infections, other autoimmune diseases, pregnancy or lactation. Diagnoses relied on clinical symptoms, serum thyroxine and TRAb, thyroid ultrasound and orbital computed tomography. PBMCs were separated from roughly 10 ml of fresh peripheral blood using Ficoll-Paque density gradient centrifugation. Trizol reagent was used to extract total RNA, and RNA quality was then checked on an Agilent 2100 Bioanalyzer. The germline V gene encodes CDR1 SGHTA and CDR2 FQGNSA. Trimming removed 5 bases from V and 6 bases from J; the gene matches leave 2 bases unexplained. Measured from the cysteine to the phenylalanine, the CDR3 is 13 residues long. The read is trimmed to its CDR3 DNA, 39 bases read in frame from base 1.

Many counts were recorded for this clonotype. What antigen it recognizes has not been identified. Base qualities are not recorded, but no much larger clone differs from it by a single base. TCR beta CDR3 regions were amplified from RNA transcripts. The TCR CDR3 was subjected to a first round of RT-PCR using the HTBI primer set and the Qiagen OneStep RT-PCR kit. Libraries were constructed in a second round of multiplex PCR, after which size selection and purification were carried out. Sequencing of the libraries was done on an Illumina HiSeq2000 using paired-end 100 bp reads. As for the authors' bioinformatics: SOAPnuke was used to process the raw data, with reads discarded if the reads contained adapters or uncalled bases, had a mean Phred below 15, or lacked an exact constant-primer or identifier match. COPE v1.2.5 was used to merge high-quality paired reads, and clonotypes were defined as unique nucleotide sequences. MiTCR v1.1 was used to align clonotypes to the IMGT TRBV, TRBD and TRBJ reference segments. The analysis was restricted to V-J combinations with a frequency above 0.0001, which together covered 99% to 99.2% of the repertoires. A TCS score was defined as the ratio between F50 (clonal expansion) and ExV (chaos), using BLOSUM62-based TCRdist between CDR3 peptides within each V-J. Welch's t-statistics and random forest reduced around 550 V-J features to 13, which were used in a naive Bayes classifier (R e1071). Thyroid-blood repertoire similarity was quantified with the Morisita-Horn index. TCRdb redid the processing of the public reads, applying fastp at Q25 and MiXCR, and retained in-frame beta chains. Identical CDR3 proteins give one entry, which carries the most common genes and DNA. In this record, the V and J calls reflect TCRdb's handling and not the investigators' own analysis. This sample lists fewer than 650,000 distinct CDR3 sequences; about 14% were detected once. Together, the top ten hold approximately 4.3% of the sample.

The TCR was taken from a woman aged 35 to 49 with Graves' ophthalmopathy. The rearranged chain carries TRBV7-2 and TRBJ2-7, with TRBD2 identical over 12 junction bases. The sequenced material came from blood. The nucleotide sequence reads as follows: TGTGCCAGCAGCATGACTAGCGGGGGCGAGCAGTACTTC. Its coded protein is CASSMTSGGEQYF. The reference TRBV7-2 and TRBJ2-7 proteins fill in what lies around the CDR3, so the full variable domain reads GAGVSQSPSNKVTEKGKDVELRCDPISGHTALYWYRQSLGQGLEFLIYFQGNSAPDKSGLPSDRFSAERTGGSVSTLTIQRTQQEDSAVYLCASSMTSGGEQYFGPGTRLTVT.